This record covers a single TCR beta chain. Its antigen is unknown. Qualities for individual bases were not recorded, and no much larger clone is one base off. The source of the sample is a study of response to subunit inactivated influenza vaccine (dated by TCRdb to 2017 to 2018). About the full investigation: Deep quantitative profiling of the T cell receptor repertoire was used in the study to follow responses to a trivalent subunit inactivated influenza vaccine. What the study reported, not specific to this receptor: The authors proposed that each seasonal influenza vaccination may bring in only a limited number of new T cells.

Trimming removed 9 bases from V and 7 bases from J, leaving 10 bases between the germline ends. Reading from cysteine to phenylalanine, the CDR3 counts 11 amino acids. Only CDR3 DNA remains: 33 bases, in frame from the first base. Via the germline V gene (reference sequence), CDR1 is SEHNR and CDR2 FQNEAQ. The receptor library was made with RT-PCR. The instrument given in TCRdb is Illumina HiSeq 2500. Clones were called with MiXCR by TCRdb after fastp trimmed the public reads at Q25, and only in-frame beta chains were retained. CDR3 protein duplicates are merged, each entry listing the most common genes and DNA. The sample records roughly 550,000 distinct CDR3 sequences, under 30% of which are singletons. The ten largest make up about 2.8% of the sample. The same data also went into a second study, on T cells expressing NK-cell markers. The second study also describes: TCR beta cDNA libraries were made by 5'RACE template switching that added a universal primer site and unique molecular identifiers. Fewer than ten donors provided sorted CD3+CD56+NKG2C+, CD3+CD56+NKG2C- and CD3+CD56-NKG2C+ T-cell subsets, whose TCR beta-chain repertoires were profiled. Seven of the eight sequenced donors were HCMV-seropositive and one was HCMV-seronegative. In several experiments an anti-gammadeltaTCR antibody was added to restrict sorting to alphabetaTCR-expressing T cells. In several donors, the dominant CD3+CD56+NKG2C+ clonotypes were found to rank among the top 10 CD8+ clonotypes and to make up 1.0-7.0% of CD8+ T cells. Those dominant clonotypes were again the most abundant among CD3+CD56-NKG2C+ cells in several donors, at about 28.3-60.1%. Whether the expanded NKG2C-expressing T cell clones were specific for HCMV antigens remained unclear. The study sequenced eight donors, all healthy volunteers chosen at random: three men and five women. To determine HCMV serostatus, a commercial ELISA kit was used to detect HCMV-specific IgG in serum. Ficoll density gradient centrifugation was used to isolate peripheral blood mononuclear cells from blood. CD4+ and CD8+ T cells were isolated from PBMC by magnetic immunoseparation with Miltenyi isolation kits. cDNA synthesis was primed from the TCR beta constant segment, followed by two successive PCR amplification steps. Illumina HiSeq 2000/2500, MiSeq or NextSeq was used to sequence libraries as 2 x 150 bp reads. MIGEC was used to demultiplex reads and group the reads by UMI, and MiTCR was used to assemble and quantify clonotypes. Only TCR cDNA sequences supported by at least two reads were kept to exclude erroneous sequences. Downstream repertoire analysis used the tcR package, and clonotypes were matched across fractions by CDR3 nucleotide sequence plus V segment. VDJmatch was used to annotate antigen specificity against VDJdb, with one amino acid substitution in CDR3 allowed.

The source of this sequence is a middle-aged man who received an inactivated influenza vaccine. Donor details come from another sample of the same person, matched by shared clones. The rearrangement joined TRBV7-9 to TRBJ1-5; no D gene call is confident. The material sequenced was CD4+ T cells sorted from PBMCs, taken roughly 12 days after vaccination. The nucleotide sequence reads as follows: TGTGCCAGTGGGAGGGAACAGCCCCAGCATTTT. Its protein is CASGREQPQHF.